What follows are 21 T cell receptor beta chains derived from one specimen sequenced in a study of blood T cell repertoires in COVID-19. Generated by immunoSEQ multiplex PCR, the TCRdb table keeps only in-frame clones and is missing some. Here the sample spans tens of thousands of clones, about 80% being singletons. Specimen: peripheral blood. Receptor source: a man aged 50 or older with active or convalescent COVID-19.

This chain joins TRBV2 and TRBJ2-2; TRBD2 aligns across 9 bases. V lost 8 bases to trimming and J lost 6 bases; unmatched junction nucleotides: 10. Germline-derived CDR1 and CDR2 are SNHLY and FYNNEI. This CDR3 is 15 amino acids long. The CDR3 is CASRKGSGGAGELFF. CDR3 nucleotide sequence: TGTGCCAGCCGAAAGGGTAGCGGGGGTGCCGGGGAGCTGTTTTTT.

This clone was seen once. The chain is built from TRBV6-5 and TRBJ2-5; maybe TRBD2 (6 bases). Germline CDR1 reads MNHEY; CDR2 reads SVGAGI. V lost 6 bases, J lost 2 bases, and 13 bases lay in between. This CDR3 is 14 amino acids long. The CDR3 coding sequence is TGTGCCAGCAGAGGTAGCGGTGAGCAAGAGACCCAGTACTTC. Translated: CASRGSGEQETQYF.

V usage is TRBV5-3 and J usage is TRBJ2-1; weak D call: TRBD1 (6 bases). TRBV5-3 is given ORF status, its function remaining uncertain. This CDR3 region has 15 residues. Trimming took 4 bases from V and 3 from J, leaving 14 bases between them. CDR3 DNA sequence: TGTGCCAGAAGCCCCAGCAGGGGAATCTACAATGAGCAGTTCTTC. Protein sequence: CARSPSRGIYNEQFF.

This chain connects TRBV19 to TRBJ1-5; no reliable D call. Germline V gene data show CDR1 as LNHDA and CDR2 as SQIVND (reference sequence). Trimming took 5 bases from V and 2 from J, leaving 13 bases between them. The CDR3 has 15 residues. The CDR3, as DNA: TGTGCCAGTAGTGTGGCGGTATCTGGCAATCAGCCCCAGCATTTT. It is translated as CASSVAVSGNQPQHF.

The genes are TRBV5-1 and TRBJ2-1, with a weak D call TRBD2 (6 bases). The length of the CDR3 is 18 residues. Trimming cost V 2 bases and J 0 bases, with 18 bases left between them. The germline V gene has CDR1 SGHRS and CDR2 YFSETQ. The DNA of the CDR3 is TGCGCCAGCAGCTTAAATCAGGCGGGGCCTAGCTCCTACAATGAGCAGTTCTTC. Translation gives CASSLNQAGPSSYNEQFF.

The chain recombines TRBV24-1 with TRBJ2-5; D possibly corresponds to TRBD1 (6 bases). Trimming took off 4 bases at V and 1 base at J, with 9 bases between the two ends. Per germline, CDR1 KGHDR and CDR2 SFDVKD. The CDR3 has 14 amino acids. CDR3 amino acids: CATSDRTVQETQYF. DNA of the CDR3: TGTGCCACCAGTGACCGGACAGTCCAAGAGACCCAGTACTTC.

This rearrangement joins TRBV19 to TRBJ2-5; TRBD2 matches 11 bases. This CDR3 spans 17 amino acids. The V gene's germline CDR1 is LNHDA and CDR2 SQIVND (reference sequence). V was clipped by 4 bases and J by 3 bases; unmatched bases: 10. Here the CDR3 reads CASSTRLLAGGKETQYF. CDR3 in DNA: TGTGCCAGTAGTACCCGCCTCTTAGCGGGGGGGAAAGAGACCCAGTACTTC.

The rearrangement joins TRBV13 to TRBJ2-7; D perhaps matches TRBD2 (6 bases). The CDR3 runs 13 residues. Per the germline V gene, CDR1 is PRHDT and CDR2 is FYEKMQ (reference sequence). V was shortened by 1 base and J by 7 bases, with 11 bases between the two germline ends. DNA of the CDR3: TGTGCCAGCAGCTTAGAGTCGAGCGGGGAGCAGTACTTC. Translation gives CASSLESSGEQYF.

The chain links TRBV13 to TRBJ2-3, with 7 bases lining up with TRBD1. V lost 3 bases, J lost 3 bases, and 9 bases stayed unmatched. CDR3 size: 16 residues. CDR1 is PRHDT, CDR2 FYEKMQ, per germline (reference sequence). The CDR3 here is CASSLKQGISTDTQYF. The CDR3 nucleotides are TGTGCCAGCAGCTTGAAACAGGGGATTTCTACAGATACGCAGTATTTT.

The sample holds one count of this clone. This sequence joins TRBV7-9 and TRBJ2-1; 13 bases match TRBD2. This CDR3 region has 16 residues. J was trimmed by 6 bases and V by 1 base; bases with no gene match: 3. Germline assignment: CDR1 SEHNR and CDR2 FQNEAQ (reference sequence). In DNA form, the CDR3 reads TGTGCCAGCAGCTTAGTGACTAGCGGGGGGATCAATGAGCAGTTCTTC. It specifies CASSLVTSGGINEQFF.

The rearrangement joins TRBV5-1 to TRBJ1-1; D is unclear. V lost 0 bases, J lost 4 bases, and 10 bases lay in between. CDR1 and CDR2 from the germline V gene are SGHRS and YFSETQ. The CDR3 totals 14 residues. In nucleotides, the CDR3 is TGCGCCAGCAGCTTGGGGTCGGCGGGCACTGAAGCTTTCTTT. Amino acids: CASSLGSAGTEAFF.

The chain couples TRBV5-1 to TRBJ1-3; 8 bases line up with TRBD1. J was trimmed by 0 bases and V by 4 bases; bases with no gene match: 3. Per the germline V gene, CDR1 is SGHRS and CDR2 is YFSETQ. CDR3 length: 15 amino acids. CDR3 sequence (DNA): TGCGCCAGCAGCCTGGACAGGGTCTCTGGAAACACCATATATTTT. Translated: CASSLDRVSGNTIYF.

This clone was observed once. A much bigger clone sits one base away, suggesting this may be a read error. Other DNA sequences in this sample translate to the same CDR3. CDR3 in amino acids: CASSRQGDTEAFF. The CDR3 coding sequence is TGTGCCAGCAGCCGCCAGGGGGACACTGAAGCTTTCTTT. The chain joins TRBV3-1 (or the pseudogene TRBV3-2) to TRBJ1-1; 7 nucleotides agree with TRBD1. V shed 4 bases and J 3 bases; nucleotides not matched to a gene: 2. Germline loops: CDR1 LGHDT, CDR2 YNNKEL (reference sequence). The CDR3 spans 13 residues.

This chain links TRBV3-1 (or the pseudogene TRBV3-2) with TRBJ2-1; tentatively, D is TRBD2 (6 bases). The CDR3 has 14 residues. Germline lookup yields CDR1 LGHDT and CDR2 YNNKEL (reference sequence). V gave up 2 bases and J gave up 4 bases, with 9 bases separating them. CDR3 DNA: TGTGCCAGCAGCCAAAGTGGGGGGTACAATGAGCAGTTCTTC. As protein: CASSQSGGYNEQFF.

A few counts support this clone. This sequence joins TRBV5-5 and TRBJ2-7; TRBD1 is a possible D gene (6 bases). Germline V gene data show CDR1 as SGHKS and CDR2 as YYEKEE (reference sequence). The CDR3 is made up of 15 amino acids. Trimming took off 2 bases at V and 1 base at J, with 13 bases between the two ends. The CDR3 loop reads CASSLLQGPSYEQYF. The CDR3 DNA reads TGTGCCAGCAGCTTACTACAGGGCCCATCCTACGAGCAGTACTTC.

The chain is built from TRBV18 and TRBJ2-7, with TRBD1 identical over 7 bases. The CDR3 has 12 amino acids. The J segment lost 5 bases and the V segment lost 6 bases, leaving 4 bases of the junction unmatched. Germline lookup yields CDR1 KGHSH and CDR2 LQKENI. CDR3 bases: TGTGCCAGCTCCCCTACAGGGGACGAGCAGTACTTC. Its translation is CASSPTGDEQYF.

The V gene is TRBV4-3, the J gene TRBJ1-6; TRBD1 agrees at 7 bases. Looked up from germline, CDR1 is LGHNA and CDR2 is YSLEER. V was clipped by 2 bases and J by 6 bases; unmatched bases: 1. The CDR3 contains 14 residues. The CDR3 here is CASSQWDSNSPLHF. The CDR3 DNA is TGCGCCAGCAGCCAATGGGACAGTAATTCACCCCTCCACTTT.

The gene calls are TRBV5-6 and TRBJ2-4; D gene uncertain. Trimming shortened V by 2 bases and J by 8 bases, and 5 bases separated the two germline ends. This CDR3 is 11 amino acids long. The germline V gene encodes CDR1 SGHDT and CDR2 YYEEEE. CDR3 loop: CASSLGDIQYF. The DNA for the CDR3 is TGTGCCAGCAGCTTAGGAGACATTCAGTACTTC.

The chain recombines TRBV27 with TRBJ2-7; weak D call: TRBD2 (5 bases). V was trimmed by 3 bases and J by 6 bases, leaving 12 bases between them. The germline V gene encodes CDR1 MNHEY and CDR2 SMNVEV (reference sequence). The CDR3 is 13 amino acids. The CDR3 sequence is CASSLFGGGEQYF. The CDR3 coding sequence is TGTGCCAGCAGTTTGTTTGGAGGAGGCGAGCAGTACTTC.

This clone was seen once. The chain uses TRBV5-1 and TRBJ2-1, with TRBD1 matching 7 bases. This CDR3 contains 15 residues. Looked up from germline, CDR1 is SGHRS and CDR2 is YFSETQ. The V segment lost 4 bases and the J segment 8 bases; nucleotides outside the gene matches: 12. The DNA of the CDR3 is TGCGCCAGCAGCCCCCGCGAGGGGGCGCGGTATGAGCAGTTCTTC. It specifies CASSPREGARYEQFF.

The rearrangement joins TRBV5-4 to TRBJ2-1; 8 bases map to TRBD2. V dropped 4 bases and J dropped 7; count of bases not matched to a gene: 10. This CDR3 has 15 residues. Germline loops: CDR1 SGHNT, CDR2 YYREEE (reference sequence). CDR3 sequence (DNA): TGTGCCAGCAGCCCGTCCGGGGGGGTCGCTAATGAGCAGTTCTTC. Its translation: CASSPSGGVANEQFF.